This T cell receptor beta chain was profiled in a study of response to subunit inactivated influenza vaccine. Whole-study results and caveats: Each seasonal influenza vaccination, the authors suggested, recruits few new T cells.

TCRdb reanalysed the RT-PCR reads using MiXCR and keeps one entry per CDR3 protein. The sample shows 500,000 to 550,000 distinct CDR3 sequences, 6.5% to 8% of them seen only once. In the case of this clonotype: Its matching antigen is unknown.

CDR3 length: 15 residues. The V gene lost 6 bases and the J gene lost 4 bases, with 13 bases spanning the gap. The genes are TRBV12-3 or TRBV12-4 and TRBJ2-6, with D perhaps matching TRBD1 (6 bases). This sequence was found in a man in his fifties or sixties who received an inactivated influenza vaccine. This specimen consisted of PBMCs from blood, obtained less than 30 months after vaccination. CDR3 residues: CASRNRESGANVLTF. CDR3 sequence (DNA): TGTGCCAGCAGAAACAGGGAATCGGGGGCCAACGTCCTGACTTTC.